The 14 T cell receptor beta chains below come from one sample, sequenced in a study of regulatory T cells in long-lasting Graves disease. The time point: newly diagnosed GD, antithyroid drugs for less than 3 months. RNA from PBMCs was the source of the TCR library. Investigators prepared the TCR beta libraries by applying iRepertoire HTBI primers and Arm-PCR of CDR3 regions. One entry per CDR3 protein, called by TCRdb with MiXCR from the multiplex PCR reads. Seen here are 450,000 to 600,000 distinct CDR3 sequences, roughly 17% observed once, and the top ten hold approximately 12%. The sample was also reused in another study, on T cells in Graves' hyperthyroidism and ophthalmopathy.

The sequencing used peripheral blood mononuclear cells (PBMCs), collected at new diagnosis, from a patient treated with antithyroid drugs. These receptors were taken from a man aged 40-49 years with Graves disease.

In its sample, this clonotype was seen many times. The chain couples TRBV28 to TRBJ1-1; perhaps TRBD1 as D (6 bases). V was cut by 2 bases and J by 1 base, with 8 bases left in between. The CDR3 length is 14 residues. Germline CDR1 is MDHEN and CDR2 is SYDVKM. CDR3 loop: CASSLVRGNTEAFF. The CDR3 region has the DNA TGTGCCAGCAGTTTAGTCAGGGGGAACACTGAAGCTTTCTTT.

This clonotype was picked up many times. The chain recombines TRBV28 with TRBJ2-7; 8 bases align to TRBD2. Germline V lookup: CDR1 MDHEN, CDR2 SYDVKM. The CDR3 is 14 residues long. The V segment lost 10 bases and the J segment 2 bases; nucleotides outside the gene matches: 10. For the CDR3, the DNA is TGTGCCACCCTCATTAGCGGGGCCACCTACGAGCAGTACTTC. This translates into CATLISGATYEQYF.

Many counts were recorded for this clonotype. This sequence joins TRBV5-1 and TRBJ1-5, with 8 bases fitting TRBD1. Losses at the gene ends were 0 bases for V and 4 bases for J; bases not matched to a gene: 3. Germline CDR1 and CDR2: SGHRS and YFSETQ. The CDR3 length is 15 residues. CDR3 residues: CASSLGGQENQPQHF. CDR3 DNA sequence: TGCGCCAGCAGCTTGGGGGGACAGGAGAATCAGCCCCAGCATTTT.

The CDR3 sequence is CATQNRDSYEQYF. CDR3 sequence (DNA): TGTGCCACCCAAAACAGGGACTCCTACGAGCAGTACTTC. V and J are TRBV7-9 and TRBJ2-7, with D maybe TRBD1 (6 bases). With 10 bases removed from V and 0 bases from J, the gap between germline ends came to 13 bases. CDR1 is SEHNR, CDR2 FQNEAQ, per germline (reference sequence). The CDR3 extends over 13 amino acids.

The sample holds a few counts of this clonotype. The rearrangement joins TRBV20-1 to TRBJ2-7; 8 bases map to TRBD1. Germline CDR1 DFQATT, CDR2 SNEGSKA (reference sequence). The CDR3 spans 13 residues. Trimming removed 6 bases from V and 2 bases from J; junction bases left unmatched: 6. CDR3 loop: CSAVTGATYEQYF. The CDR3 DNA is TGCAGTGCAGTGACAGGGGCTACCTACGAGCAGTACTTC.

In this sample, this clonotype turned up many times. The genes are TRBV5-1 and TRBJ2-7; 10 bases agree with TRBD2. With 6 bases clipped from V and 3 bases from J, the junction kept 0 bases outside the gene matches. Germline V gene lookup returns CDR1 SGHRS and CDR2 YFSETQ. The CDR3 sequence is 12 residues long. Written as DNA, the CDR3 is TGCGCCAGCACTAGCGGGAGCTACGAGCAGTACTTC. It is translated as CASTSGSYEQYF.

This clonotype was seen a few times. The V and J genes are TRBV12-3 or TRBV12-4 and TRBJ2-2; D gene ambiguous. CDR3 length equals 16 residues. With 3 bases removed from V and 6 bases from J, the gap between germline ends came to 17 bases. CDR3 loop: CASSFGLTSLAGELFF. In nucleotides, the CDR3 is TGTGCCAGCAGTTTCGGGTTGACCAGCTTGGCCGGGGAGCTGTTTTTT.

A few counts support this clonotype. The chain couples TRBV20-1 to TRBJ2-7; no firm D call. Germline CDR1 reads DFQATT; CDR2 reads SNEGSKA (reference sequence). The CDR3 length is 15 residues. Trimming shortened V by 0 bases and J by 0 bases, and 12 bases separated the two germline ends. This CDR3 reads CSARDYFPSSYEQYF. The CDR3 nucleotides are TGCAGTGCTAGAGATTATTTTCCTAGCTCCTACGAGCAGTACTTC.

This clonotype was detected many times. The gene calls are TRBV20-1 and TRBJ2-7; D not certain. The length of the CDR3 is 14 residues. The V gene's germline CDR1 is DFQATT and CDR2 SNEGSKA (reference sequence). The V end was cut by 3 bases, the J end by 2 bases, with 14 bases between. The CDR3 loop reads CSASSRILAYEQYF. The CDR3, as DNA: TGCAGTGCTAGTTCCCGGATACTGGCCTACGAGCAGTACTTC.

This clonotype has at least ten counts. The V call is TRBV28, the J call TRBJ1-1, with D tentatively TRBD1 (5 bases). CDR1 MDHEN and CDR2 SYDVKM come from the germline V gene. The CDR3 runs 14 residues. Deletions cut 7 bases from V and 4 bases from J, with 16 bases between. The CDR3 loop is CASIRGWGATEAFF. Written as DNA, the CDR3 is TGTGCCAGCATTCGGGGGTGGGGTGCCACTGAAGCTTTCTTT. Combining the CDR3 with reference TRBV28 and TRBJ1-1 gives the whole variable domain DVKVTQSSRYLVKRTGEKVFLECVQDMDHENMFWYRQDPGLGLRLIYFSYDVKMKEKGDIPEGYSVSREKKERFSLILESASTNQTSMYLCASIRGWGATEAFFGQGTRLTVV.

This clonotype was found many times. This chain links TRBV5-1 with TRBJ2-7; TRBD2 is a possible D gene (5 bases). Germline V lookup: CDR1 SGHRS, CDR2 YFSETQ. The CDR3 runs 14 residues. Trimming took 4 bases from V and 2 from J, leaving 13 bases between them. The chain's CDR3 is CASSPTRNPYEQYF. In DNA form, the CDR3 reads TGCGCCAGCAGCCCAACTAGGAACCCCTACGAGCAGTACTTC. Looking up the rest from reference TRBV5-1 and TRBJ2-7 gives the full variable domain: KAGVTQTPRYLIKTRGQQVTLSCSPISGHRSVSWYQQTPGQGLQFLFEYFSETQRNKGNFPGRFSGRQFSNSRSEMNVSTLELGDSALYLCASSPTRNPYEQYFGPGTRLTVT.

In its sample, this clonotype was seen many times. The rearrangement links TRBV7-6 to TRBJ2-7; D possibly uses TRBD1 or TRBD2 (5 bases each). The CDR3 has 15 residues. The germline V gene has CDR1 SGHVS and CDR2 FNYEAQ. V lost 0 bases and J 4 bases, leaving 13 bases between the germline ends. For the CDR3, the DNA is TGTGCCAGCAGCTTAGCAGAGGGGTTGGGATACGAGCAGTACTTC. Its protein is CASSLAEGLGYEQYF.

There are a few counts of this clonotype. A much larger clone differs from this one at a single base, so this may be a read error. The chain couples TRBV29-1 to TRBJ1-1; D perhaps matches TRBD1 (6 bases). The CDR3 contains 13 residues. Germline V gives CDR1 SQVTM, CDR2 ANQGSEA. The CDR3 loop is CATGRSMNAEAFF. Here the CDR3 DNA reads TGCGCCACAGGGAGGAGTATGAACGCTGAAGCTTTCTTT.

This clonotype was seen repeatedly, ten times or more. The chain links TRBV20-1 to TRBJ1-1; D gene unclear. Germline V gives CDR1 DFQATT, CDR2 SNEGSKA (reference sequence). With 0 bases removed from V and 5 bases from J, the gap between germline ends came to 13 bases. The CDR3 length is 14 residues. This CDR3 is CSARDTQSRTEAFF. CDR3 nucleotides: TGCAGTGCTAGAGATACCCAGAGTAGAACTGAAGCTTTCTTT.